This T cell receptor beta chain was recovered during a study of T cell clones after liver transplantation. Turning to the study itself: Without induction therapy, subjects received standard immunosuppression until 12-24 months post-transplant.

Germline assignment: CDR1 SEHNR and CDR2 FQNEAQ (reference sequence). Trimming removed 0 bases at V and 2 bases at J, with 8 bases between. CDR3 length: 14 residues. TCRdb keeps only in-frame clones here, not all; method: immunoSEQ multiplex PCR. The top ten hold 15% of the sample, which has approximately 55,000 clones, 65% to 75% seen once. The starting material was CD4+ T cells from blood, obtained before liver transplant. The TCR was taken from a human donor who received a liver transplant. The chain has TRBV7-9 and TRBJ2-7, with a weak D call TRBD2 (6 bases). The chain's CDR3 is CASSLAGGTYEQYF. The DNA of the CDR3 is TGTGCCAGCAGCTTAGCGGGGGGTACCTACGAGCAGTACTTC. The variable domain in full, with the rest retrieved from reference TRBV7-9 and TRBJ2-7, is DTGVSQNPRHKITKRGQNVTFRCDPISEHNRLYWYRQTLGQGPEFLTYFQNEAQLEKSRLLSDRFSAERPKGSFSTLEIQRTEQGDSAMYLCASSLAGGTYEQYFGPGTRLTVT.